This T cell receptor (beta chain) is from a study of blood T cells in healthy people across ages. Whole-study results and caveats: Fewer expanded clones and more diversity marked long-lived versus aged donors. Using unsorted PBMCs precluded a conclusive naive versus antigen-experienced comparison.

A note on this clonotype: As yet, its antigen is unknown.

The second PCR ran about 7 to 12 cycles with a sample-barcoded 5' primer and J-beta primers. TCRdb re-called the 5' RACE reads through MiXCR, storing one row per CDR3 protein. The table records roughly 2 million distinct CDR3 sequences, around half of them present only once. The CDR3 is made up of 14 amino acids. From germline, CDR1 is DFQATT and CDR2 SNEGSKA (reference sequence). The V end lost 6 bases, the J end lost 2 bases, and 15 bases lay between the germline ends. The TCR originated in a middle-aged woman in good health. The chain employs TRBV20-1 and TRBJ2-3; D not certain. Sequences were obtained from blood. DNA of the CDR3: TGCAGTGCGATAGACATCCAGTCCACAGATACGCAGTATTTT. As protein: CSAIDIQSTDTQYF.